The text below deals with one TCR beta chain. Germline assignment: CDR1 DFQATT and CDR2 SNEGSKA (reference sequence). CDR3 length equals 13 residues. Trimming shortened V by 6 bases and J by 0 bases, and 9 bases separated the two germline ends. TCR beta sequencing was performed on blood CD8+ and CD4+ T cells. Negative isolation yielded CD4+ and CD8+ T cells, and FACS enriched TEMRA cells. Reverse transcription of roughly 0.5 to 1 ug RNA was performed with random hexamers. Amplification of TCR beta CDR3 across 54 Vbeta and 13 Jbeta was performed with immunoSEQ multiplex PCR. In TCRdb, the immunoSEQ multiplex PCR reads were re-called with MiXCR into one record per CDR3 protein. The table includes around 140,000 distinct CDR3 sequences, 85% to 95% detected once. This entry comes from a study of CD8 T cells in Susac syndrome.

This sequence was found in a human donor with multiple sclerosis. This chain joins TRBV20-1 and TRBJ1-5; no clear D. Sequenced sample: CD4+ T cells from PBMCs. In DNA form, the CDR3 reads TGCAGTGCCACGACTCATAGCAATCAGCCCCAGCATTTT. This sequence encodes CSATTHSNQPQHF.